This TCR beta chain was identified in a study of regulatory T cells in long-lasting Graves disease. Library construction for TCR beta used iRepertoire HTBI primers and Arm-PCR of CDR3 regions. MiXCR, run by TCRdb on the multiplex PCR reads, gives a single entry per CDR3 protein. The sample carries around 450,000 distinct CDR3 sequences, about 17% recorded once. The study's findings and limits: Segments TRBV28, TRBJ1-2 and TRBJ2-5 showed preferential usage in persistent disease.

This clonotype was recorded many times. The antigen is unknown. Sample time point: newly diagnosed GD, antithyroid drugs for less than 3 months. Scientists built the TCR library using RNA that was extracted from PBMCs. The CDR3 has 13 residues. V shed 1 base and J 5 bases; nucleotides not matched to a gene: 2. Germline-derived CDR1 and CDR2 are DFQATT and SNEGSKA (reference sequence). The data also belong to a second study, concerning T cells in Graves' hyperthyroidism and ophthalmopathy.

The source material was peripheral blood mononuclear cells (PBMCs), sampled at new diagnosis, from a patient treated with antithyroid drugs. The receptor comes from a man aged 35-49 years with Graves disease. The gene calls are TRBV20-1 and TRBJ2-7; 10 positions agree with TRBD2. CDR3 loop: CSARVSGRHEQYF. The CDR3 DNA sequence: TGCAGTGCTAGAGTTAGCGGGAGGCACGAGCAGTACTTC.